This T cell receptor beta chain was sequenced during a study of blood T cells in healthy people across ages. After removal of 4 bases from V and 10 bases from J, the junction contained 12 bases not matched to a gene. The CDR3 is 15 residues long. Germline CDR1 reads DFQATT; CDR2 reads SNEGSKA (reference sequence). A J-beta primer mix and a sample-barcoded 5' primer were used in a second PCR of roughly 7 to 12 cycles. MiXCR, run by TCRdb on the 5' RACE reads, gives a single entry per CDR3 protein. Of about 1.8 million distinct CDR3 sequences listed, just under 50% are singletons. The chain couples TRBV20-1 to TRBJ2-3, with TRBD2 identical over 12 bases. The TCR sequence derives from a woman aged 40 to 50 in good health. The sample comprised blood. The CDR3 spells CSATWTSGVLDAQYF. The CDR3, as DNA: TGCAGTGCTACCTGGACTAGCGGGGTTCTGGATGCGCAGTATTTT.